This section outlines one T cell receptor beta chain sequence together with its context. Other DNA sequences of this sample code for an identical CDR3. In the original processing: Estimates of nucleated cell counts were drawn from the amplification of reference gene primers. Some clones are missing from TCRdb's copy, which holds only in-frame ones; the method was immunoSEQ multiplex PCR. V, J and clone size are taken as reported in that table, and D and trimming were inferred from the DNA itself. The data hold some 150,000 clones, with 80% observed a single time. The data stem from a study of blood T cell repertoires in COVID-19. Study at large: The study drew acute and convalescent COVID-19 samples from the United States, Italy and Spain. Sources were T cells, B-cell-depleted T cells, or PBMCs; the material itself was cDNA or gDNA.

This receptor was identified in a woman in her 50s with acute or convalescent COVID-19. Sequencing was carried out using peripheral blood.

CDR3 loop: CAWSPLAGVSYEQYF. The CDR3 DNA is TGTGCCTGGAGCCCACTAGCGGGGGTATCCTACGAGCAGTACTTC. The chain joins TRBV30 to TRBJ2-7; the match to TRBD2 covers 11 bases. This CDR3 is built from 15 residues. CDR1 and CDR2 (germline): GTSNPN, SVGIG (reference sequence). The V gene end was trimmed by 3 bases and the J gene end by 1 base; junction bases not matched to a gene: 5.